The clone carrying this T cell receptor (beta chain) was detected ten times or more. Its cognate antigen is unknown. This entry comes from a study of glioma-infiltrating T cells. Amplification of TCR alpha and beta CDR3 regions from RNA used iRepertoire nested multiplex PCR. One-step reverse transcription and amplification started from approximately 100-400 ng of tissue mRNA or PBMC total RNA. Each CDR3 protein gets one entry after TCRdb re-called the multiplex PCR reads with MiXCR. The repertoire holds about 130,000 distinct CDR3 sequences, with less than 30% as singletons. Germline trimming cut 4 bases from V and 4 bases from J; bases unmatched to any gene: 9. The V gene's germline CDR1 is SGHNT and CDR2 YYREEE (reference sequence). The CDR3 has 16 residues. Study observations and caveats: Gliomas, especially low-grade, showed above-expected tissue-blood divergence; non-neoplastic patients showed below.

V and J are TRBV5-4 and TRBJ2-3; TRBD1 agrees at 10 bases. The sequence was obtained from a human donor with low-grade glioma or glioblastoma, undergoing nonglioma brain surgery, or in good health (not recorded which). Sequencing was performed on glioma tissue, nonneoplastic brain tissue, or PBMCs (not recorded which). The CDR3 spells CASSGTGQGSPDTQYF. The CDR3 nucleotides read TGTGCCAGCAGCGGGACGGGACAGGGGAGTCCAGATACGCAGTATTTT.